A single sample gave rise to the 23 T cell receptor beta chains below, sequenced in a study of T cell changes during pregnancy in multiple sclerosis. Only in-frame clones appear in the TCRdb table, and some are missing; sequencing was by immunoSEQ multiplex PCR. The sample has some 97,000 clones; more than 90% are singletons. The specimen comprised peripheral blood, sampled in the second trimester of pregnancy. The source is a female donor with multiple sclerosis, enrolled in a pregnancy study.

V gene TRBV28 combines with J gene TRBJ1-5; TRBD1 agrees at 8 bases. Trimming cost V 9 bases and J 6 bases; bases outside gene matches: 4. Germline V gives CDR1 MDHEN, CDR2 SYDVKM. The CDR3 covers 12 residues. As DNA, the CDR3 is TGTGCCAGTACAGGGGGTATTCAGCCCCAGCATTTT. Translating gives CASTGGIQPQHF.

This chain connects TRBV6-1 to TRBJ2-5; D not certain. Trimming pared 1 base from V and 9 bases from J, leaving 18 bases between. This CDR3 spans 15 amino acids. Germline V gives CDR1 MNHNS, CDR2 SASEGT. The CDR3 DNA reads TGTGCCAGCAGTGAAGTGGAAGTCGTGGTACGGGCCCAGTACTTC. Protein product: CASSEVEVVVRAQYF.

V is TRBV29-1 and J is TRBJ2-1; D perhaps matches TRBD1 (5 bases). The CDR3 covers 12 residues. The V gene lost 8 bases and the J gene lost 7 bases, with 15 bases spanning the gap. CDR1 is SQVTM, CDR2 ANQGSEA, per germline. As DNA, the CDR3 is TGCAGCTCTTCTCCAGGGCAGAATGAGCAGTTCTTC. Its protein product is CSSSPGQNEQFF.

The chain is built from TRBV5-4 and TRBJ1-2; D is perhaps TRBD1 (6 bases). CDR3 size: 14 residues. Germline loops: CDR1 SGHNT, CDR2 YYREEE (reference sequence). Trimming stripped 4 bases from V and 6 bases from J, with 16 bases between. CDR3 sequence: CASSDTGREDGYTF. DNA of the CDR3: TGTGCCAGCAGCGATACAGGGAGGGAGGATGGCTACACCTTC.

The chain couples TRBV30 to TRBJ2-7, with 8 bases fitting TRBD1. Looked up from germline, CDR1 is GTSNPN and CDR2 is SVGIG (reference sequence). This CDR3 contains 14 residues. Trimming at V came to 1 base and at J to 5 bases, leaving 7 bases not matched to a gene. The CDR3 protein is CAWSAGQGVHEQYF. CDR3 sequence (DNA): TGTGCCTGGAGTGCCGGACAGGGCGTCCACGAGCAGTACTTC.

This chain links TRBV5-8 with TRBJ1-2; 8 bases map to TRBD1. Germline V gene data show CDR1 as SGHTS and CDR2 as YDEGEE. V was clipped by 4 bases and J by 4 bases; unmatched bases: 9. The CDR3 has 15 amino acids. CDR3 region: CASSPGDRTSYGYTF. In nucleotides, the CDR3 is TGTGCCAGCAGCCCTGGGGACAGGACGAGCTATGGCTACACCTTC.

V gene TRBV25-1 combines with J gene TRBJ1-2; a possible D gene is TRBD1 (5 bases). The CDR3 is 12 amino acids. CDR1 and CDR2 from the germline V gene are MGHDK and SYGVNS. The V and J ends lost 10 bases and 7 bases respectively, with 16 bases between them. The CDR3 loop is CATAEGARGYTF. The CDR3 bases are TGTGCCACCGCGGAAGGGGCGCGTGGCTACACCTTC.

This chain connects TRBV5-8 to TRBJ1-2, with TRBD1 matching over 9 bases. The V segment lost 4 bases and the J segment 6 bases; nucleotides outside the gene matches: 10. The V gene's germline CDR1 is SGHTS and CDR2 YDEGEE. The CDR3 covers 15 residues. The DNA of the CDR3 is TGTGCCAGCAGCCTGACCGGGACAGGGCTCGATGGCTACACCTTC. It codes for CASSLTGTGLDGYTF.

The rearrangement uses TRBV5-1 and TRBJ1-1, with 9 bases identical to TRBD1. The CDR3 is 16 residues long. The germline V gene encodes CDR1 SGHRS and CDR2 YFSETQ. J gave up 2 bases and V 4 bases, and 9 bases lay outside the gene matches. The CDR3 loop is CASSPRPGQGNTEAFF. In nucleotides, the CDR3 is TGCGCCAGCAGCCCCAGGCCGGGACAGGGTAACACTGAAGCTTTCTTT. Based on the CDR3 plus reference TRBV5-1 and TRBJ1-1, the full variable domain is KAGVTQTPRYLIKTRGQQVTLSCSPISGHRSVSWYQQTPGQGLQFLFEYFSETQRNKGNFPGRFSGRQFSNSRSEMNVSTLELGDSALYLCASSPRPGQGNTEAFFGQGTRLTVV.

The V and J genes are TRBV27 and TRBJ2-2; 8 nucleotides agree with TRBD1. CDR1 is MNHEY and CDR2 is SMNVEV in the germline V gene (reference sequence). The ends lost 6 bases at V and 6 bases at J; junction bases unmatched: 3. CDR3 size: 13 residues. CDR3 DNA sequence: TGTGCCAGCAGGAGACAGGGGCCCGGGGAGCTGTTTTTT. Protein sequence: CASRRQGPGELFF.

V is TRBV28 and J is TRBJ1-5, with unresolved D. The CDR3 consists of 12 residues. V lost 7 bases to trimming and J lost 4 bases, with 8 bases between them. The V gene's germline CDR1 is MDHEN and CDR2 SYDVKM. The CDR3 is CASKEANQPQHF. CDR3 nucleotides: TGTGCCAGCAAGGAGGCGAATCAGCCCCAGCATTTT.

This chain connects TRBV6-5 to TRBJ2-3, with a tentative D call TRBD1 (6 bases). V was cut by 5 bases and J by 4 bases, with 13 bases left in between. CDR1 is MNHEY, CDR2 SVGAGI, per germline. This CDR3 region has 14 residues. CDR3 bases: TGTGCCAGCAGTCATAACAGGGCGGCAGATACGCAGTATTTT. It yields the protein CASSHNRAADTQYF.

The chain recombines TRBV6-6 with TRBJ1-1, with TRBD1 as a possible D gene (5 bases). There are 13 residues in the CDR3. Deletions cut 0 bases from V and 10 bases from J, with 12 bases between. Germline values: CDR1 MNHNY, CDR2 SVGAGI (reference sequence). CDR3 nucleotides: TGTGCCAGCAGTTACTCGGTCGGGGGGGTAGCTTTCTTT. Encoded protein: CASSYSVGGVAFF.

The rearrangement uses TRBV5-1 and TRBJ1-1; D is uncertain. The CDR3 length is 14 residues. Germline lookup yields CDR1 SGHRS and CDR2 YFSETQ. Trimming left V 0 bases short and J 0 bases short, with 6 bases between. CDR3 sequence (DNA): TGCGCCAGCAGCTTGGAGCGGATGAACACTGAAGCTTTCTTT. Amino acids: CASSLERMNTEAFF.

The chain employs TRBV19 and TRBJ1-1; TRBD1 is a possible D gene (6 bases). This CDR3 is 15 amino acids long. Germline V CDR1 and CDR2: LNHDA, SQIVND (reference sequence). V was trimmed by 0 bases and J by 6 bases, leaving 14 bases between them. This CDR3 is CASSIDYIEGAEAFF. The CDR3 DNA follows: TGTGCCAGTAGTATAGATTACATCGAGGGGGCTGAAGCTTTCTTT.

V gene TRBV7-9 combines with J gene TRBJ2-3; TRBD1 is a possible D gene (5 bases). V gave up 4 bases and J gave up 5 bases, with 22 bases separating them. Looked up from germline, CDR1 is SEHNR and CDR2 is FQNEAQ (reference sequence). This CDR3 comprises 17 residues. The CDR3 reads CASSSPFPGIVLDTQYF. The CDR3 DNA reads as TGTGCCAGCAGCTCCCCGTTCCCAGGGATTGTTTTAGATACGCAGTATTTT.

The rearrangement joins TRBV5-4 to TRBJ2-7; D is undetermined. V was cut by 4 bases and J by 7 bases, with 15 bases left in between. The CDR3 spans 13 residues. CDR1 and CDR2 (germline): SGHNT, YYREEE (reference sequence). The CDR3 coding sequence is TGTGCCAGCAGCCTTCTCCTTGAGGTGGAGCAGTACTTC. Its protein product is CASSLLLEVEQYF.

The V call is TRBV12-2, the J call TRBJ2-2; the tabulated D call, TRBD1, remains unverified against the DNA. TRBV12-2 corresponds to a pseudogene. CDR3 size: 16 residues. The DNA for the CDR3 is TGTGCAAGTCGCTTAGGCAGGGGGCTAGGGACCGGGGAGCTGTTTTTT. The encoded protein is CASRLGRGLGTGELFF.

The rearrangement joins TRBV4-2 to TRBJ1-6; D not resolved. This CDR3 contains 16 residues. The ends were cut back, 4 bases at V and 9 bases at J, with 19 bases in the middle. Germline CDR1 and CDR2: LGHNA and YNFKEQ. The CDR3 protein is CASSREASIFASPLHF. DNA for the CDR3: TGTGCCAGCAGCCGCGAGGCGTCTATATTTGCTTCACCCCTCCACTTT.

This sequence joins TRBV7-9 and TRBJ2-1; TRBD1 might be the D (7 bases). CDR1 is SEHNR, CDR2 FQNEAQ, per germline (reference sequence). The ends were cut back, 6 bases at V and 5 bases at J, with 14 bases in the middle. This CDR3 spans 14 amino acids. The CDR3 protein is CASRGGGFDNEQFF. The CDR3 nucleotides are TGTGCCAGCAGAGGAGGGGGCTTTGACAATGAGCAGTTCTTC.

The chain combines TRBV11-3 with TRBJ1-5; 9 positions agree with TRBD1. The trim removed 1 base at V and 6 bases at J, leaving 4 bases unmatched. The CDR3 has 15 amino acids. Germline CDR1 reads SGHNT; CDR2 reads YENEEA. The CDR3 DNA follows: TGTGCCAGCAGCTTAGTGGGACAGGGTCCTCAGCCCCAGCATTTT. This codes for CASSLVGQGPQPQHF.

The V and J genes are TRBV7-3 and TRBJ2-2, with a possible D match to TRBD1 (5 bases). The CDR3 length is 15 residues. Germline V gene lookup returns CDR1 SGHTA and CDR2 FQGTGA. Trimming took 5 bases from V and 5 from J, leaving 15 bases between them. The CDR3: CASSLGHPSTGELFF. In nucleotides, the CDR3 is TGTGCCAGCAGCCTCGGACACCCGAGTACCGGGGAGCTGTTTTTT.

J is TRBJ2-1 and V is TRBV27, with D possibly matching TRBD2 (5 bases). Trimming took 2 bases from V and 6 from J, leaving 17 bases between them. Germline V gene sequence: CDR1 MNHEY, CDR2 SMNVEV (reference sequence). CDR3 length: 16 residues. CDR3 in DNA: TGTGCCAGCAGTTTACTAGCAACCCAATTGGGCAATGAGCAGTTCTTC. This gives the protein CASSLLATQLGNEQFF.